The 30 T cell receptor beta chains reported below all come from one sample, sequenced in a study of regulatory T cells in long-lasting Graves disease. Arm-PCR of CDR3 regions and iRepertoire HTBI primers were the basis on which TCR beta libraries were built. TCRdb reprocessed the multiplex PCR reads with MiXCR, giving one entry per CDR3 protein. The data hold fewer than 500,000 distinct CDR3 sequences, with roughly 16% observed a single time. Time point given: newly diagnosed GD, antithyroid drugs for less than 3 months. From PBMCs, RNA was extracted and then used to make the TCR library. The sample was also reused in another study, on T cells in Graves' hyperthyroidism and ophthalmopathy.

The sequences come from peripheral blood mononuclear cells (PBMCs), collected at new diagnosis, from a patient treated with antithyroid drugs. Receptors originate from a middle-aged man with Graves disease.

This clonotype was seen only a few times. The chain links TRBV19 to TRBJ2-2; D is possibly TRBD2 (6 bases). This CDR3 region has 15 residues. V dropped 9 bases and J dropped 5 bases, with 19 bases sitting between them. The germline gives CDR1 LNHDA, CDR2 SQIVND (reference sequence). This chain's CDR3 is CASRIWDSGTGELFF. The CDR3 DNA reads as TGTGCCAGCAGAATCTGGGACTCGGGAACCGGGGAGCTGTTTTTT.

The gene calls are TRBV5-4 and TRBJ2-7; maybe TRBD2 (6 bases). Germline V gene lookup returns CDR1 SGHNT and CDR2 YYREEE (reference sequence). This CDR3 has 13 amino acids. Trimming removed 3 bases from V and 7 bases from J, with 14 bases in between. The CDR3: CASSWGLHREQYF. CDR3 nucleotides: TGTGCCAGCAGCTGGGGACTCCACCGGGAGCAGTACTTC.

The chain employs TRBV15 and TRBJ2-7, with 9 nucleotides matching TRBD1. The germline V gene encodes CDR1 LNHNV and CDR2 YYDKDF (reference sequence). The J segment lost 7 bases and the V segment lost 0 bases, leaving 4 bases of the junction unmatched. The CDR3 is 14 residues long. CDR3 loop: CATSRDWTGVEQYF. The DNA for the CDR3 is TGTGCCACCAGCAGAGATTGGACAGGGGTAGAGCAGTACTTC.

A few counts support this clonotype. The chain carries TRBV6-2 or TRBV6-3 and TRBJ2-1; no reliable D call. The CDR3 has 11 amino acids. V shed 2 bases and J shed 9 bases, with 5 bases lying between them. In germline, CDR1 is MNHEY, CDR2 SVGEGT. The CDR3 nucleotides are TGTGCCAGCAGTTACGGTGCTGAGCAGTTCTTC. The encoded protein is CASSYGAEQFF.

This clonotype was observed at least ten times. The CDR3 here is CASSLGAGAVGTGELFF. The DNA of the CDR3 is TGTGCCAGCAGTTTAGGGGCAGGGGCGGTCGGGACCGGGGAGCTGTTTTTT. The rearrangement joins TRBV12-3 or TRBV12-4 to TRBJ2-2, with D possibly being TRBD1 (6 bases). V was shortened by 1 base and J by 5 bases, with 17 bases between the two germline ends. CDR3 length: 17 amino acids.

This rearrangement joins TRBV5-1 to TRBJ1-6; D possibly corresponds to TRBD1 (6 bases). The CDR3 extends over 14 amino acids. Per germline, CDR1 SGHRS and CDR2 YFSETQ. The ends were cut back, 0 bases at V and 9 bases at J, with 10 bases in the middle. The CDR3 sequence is CASSLVGAGSPLHF. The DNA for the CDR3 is TGCGCCAGCAGCTTGGTGGGGGCGGGTTCACCCCTCCACTTT. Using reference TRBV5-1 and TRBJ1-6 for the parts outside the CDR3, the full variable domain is KAGVTQTPRYLIKTRGQQVTLSCSPISGHRSVSWYQQTPGQGLQFLFEYFSETQRNKGNFPGRFSGRQFSNSRSEMNVSTLELGDSALYLCASSLVGAGSPLHFGNGTRLTVT.

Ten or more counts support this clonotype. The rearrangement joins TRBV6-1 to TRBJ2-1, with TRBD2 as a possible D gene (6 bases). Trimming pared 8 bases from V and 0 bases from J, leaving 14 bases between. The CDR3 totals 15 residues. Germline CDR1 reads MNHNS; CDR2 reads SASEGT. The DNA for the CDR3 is TGTGCCAGCGTCATAGCGGAAAGCTCCTACAATGAGCAGTTCTTC. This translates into CASVIAESSYNEQFF.

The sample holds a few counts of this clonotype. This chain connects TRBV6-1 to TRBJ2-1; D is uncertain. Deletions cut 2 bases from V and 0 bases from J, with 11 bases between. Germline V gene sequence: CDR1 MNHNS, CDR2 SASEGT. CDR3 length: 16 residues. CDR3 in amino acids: CASSELPGSSYNEQFF. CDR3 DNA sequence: TGTGCCAGCAGTGAACTCCCCGGAAGCTCCTACAATGAGCAGTTCTTC.

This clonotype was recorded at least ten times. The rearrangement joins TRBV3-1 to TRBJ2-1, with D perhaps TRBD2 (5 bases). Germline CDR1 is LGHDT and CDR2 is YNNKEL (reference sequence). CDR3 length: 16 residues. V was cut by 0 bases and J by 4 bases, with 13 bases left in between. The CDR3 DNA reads TGTGCCAGCAGCCAAGAGGGAGCGCGGCTATACAATGAGCAGTTCTTC. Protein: CASSQEGARLYNEQFF.

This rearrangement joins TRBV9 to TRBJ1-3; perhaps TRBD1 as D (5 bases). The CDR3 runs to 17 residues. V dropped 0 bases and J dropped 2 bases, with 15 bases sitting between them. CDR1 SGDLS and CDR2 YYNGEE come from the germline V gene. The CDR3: CASSVASEGLAGNTIYF. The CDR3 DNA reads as TGTGCCAGCAGCGTAGCTTCGGAGGGGCTGGCTGGAAACACCATATATTTT.

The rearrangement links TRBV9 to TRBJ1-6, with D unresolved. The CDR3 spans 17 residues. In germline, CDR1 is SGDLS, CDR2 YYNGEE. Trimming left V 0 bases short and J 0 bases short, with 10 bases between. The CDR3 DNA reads TGTGCCAGCAGCGTAGCGGCAGCCCCCTCCTATAATTCACCCCTCCACTTT. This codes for CASSVAAAPSYNSPLHF. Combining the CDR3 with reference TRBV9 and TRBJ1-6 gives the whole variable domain DSGVTQTPKHLITATGQRVTLRCSPRSGDLSVYWYQQSLDQGLQFLIQYYNGEERAKGNILERFSAQQFPDLHSELNLSSLELGDSALYFCASSVAAAPSYNSPLHFGNGTRLTVT.

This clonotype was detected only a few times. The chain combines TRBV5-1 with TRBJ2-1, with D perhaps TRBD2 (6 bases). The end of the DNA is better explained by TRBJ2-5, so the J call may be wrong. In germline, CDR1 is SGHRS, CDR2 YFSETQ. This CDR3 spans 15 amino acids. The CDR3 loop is CASSPQTSLRETQYF. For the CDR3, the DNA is TGCGCCAGCAGCCCCCAGACTAGTTTAAGAGAGACCCAGTACTTC.

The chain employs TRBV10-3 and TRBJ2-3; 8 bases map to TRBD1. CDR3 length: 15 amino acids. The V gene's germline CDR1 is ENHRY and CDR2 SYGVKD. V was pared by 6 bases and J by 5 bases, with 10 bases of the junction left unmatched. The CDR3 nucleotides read TGTGCCATCAGCTGGACAGGGTCCAGTCAAGATACGCAGTATTTT. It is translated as CAISWTGSSQDTQYF.

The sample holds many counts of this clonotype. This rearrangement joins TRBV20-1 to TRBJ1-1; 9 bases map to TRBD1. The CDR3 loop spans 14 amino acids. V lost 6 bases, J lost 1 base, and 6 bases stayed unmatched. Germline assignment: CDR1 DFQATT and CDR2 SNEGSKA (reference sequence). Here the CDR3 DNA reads TGCAGTGCCGCTACAGGGGGCGGGAACACTGAAGCTTTCTTT. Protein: CSAATGGGNTEAFF.

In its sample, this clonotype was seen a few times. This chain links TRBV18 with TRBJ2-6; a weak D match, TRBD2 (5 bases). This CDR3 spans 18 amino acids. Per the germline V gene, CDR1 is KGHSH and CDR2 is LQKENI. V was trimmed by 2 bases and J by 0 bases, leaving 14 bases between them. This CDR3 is CASSPSGMGLSGANVLTF. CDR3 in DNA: TGTGCCAGCTCACCATCCGGGATGGGCCTCTCTGGGGCCAACGTCCTGACTTTC.

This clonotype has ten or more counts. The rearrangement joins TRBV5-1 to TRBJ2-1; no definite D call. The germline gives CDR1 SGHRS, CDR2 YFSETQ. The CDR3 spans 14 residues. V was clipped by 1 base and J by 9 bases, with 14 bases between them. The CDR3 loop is CASSLPLGLGEQFF. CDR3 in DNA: TGCGCCAGCAGCTTGCCCCTCGGGCTCGGTGAGCAGTTCTTC. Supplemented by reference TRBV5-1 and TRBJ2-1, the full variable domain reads KAGVTQTPRYLIKTRGQQVTLSCSPISGHRSVSWYQQTPGQGLQFLFEYFSETQRNKGNFPGRFSGRQFSNSRSEMNVSTLELGDSALYLCASSLPLGLGEQFFGPGTRLTVL.

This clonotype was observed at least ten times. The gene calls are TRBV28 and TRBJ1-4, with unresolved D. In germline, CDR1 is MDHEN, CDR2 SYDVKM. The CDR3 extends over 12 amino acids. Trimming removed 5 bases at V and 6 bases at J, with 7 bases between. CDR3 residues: CASSPPDEKLFF. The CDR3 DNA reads TGTGCCAGCAGTCCGCCGGATGAAAAACTGTTTTTT.

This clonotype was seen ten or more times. The CDR3 reads CASSLEAGTVNYGYTF. The DNA of the CDR3 is TGTGCCAGCAGTTTAGAGGCGGGGACGGTAAACTATGGCTACACCTTC. This sequence joins TRBV12-3 or TRBV12-4 and TRBJ1-2; tentatively, D is TRBD1 (5 bases). The CDR3 loop spans 16 amino acids. V was pared by 1 base and J by 2 bases, with 14 bases between.

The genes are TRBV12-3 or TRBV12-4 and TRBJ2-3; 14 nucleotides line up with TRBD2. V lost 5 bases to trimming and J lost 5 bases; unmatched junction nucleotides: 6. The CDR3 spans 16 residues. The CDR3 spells CASSPGTSGSLDTQYF. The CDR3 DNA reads TGTGCCAGCAGTCCCGGGACTAGCGGGAGCTTAGATACGCAGTATTTT.

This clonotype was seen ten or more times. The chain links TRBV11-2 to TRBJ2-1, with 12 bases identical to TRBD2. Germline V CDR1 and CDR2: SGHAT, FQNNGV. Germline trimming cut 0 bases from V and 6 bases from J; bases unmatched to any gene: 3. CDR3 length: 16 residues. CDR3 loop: CASSLELAGGSNEQFF. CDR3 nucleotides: TGTGCCAGCAGCTTAGAACTAGCGGGAGGAAGCAATGAGCAGTTCTTC. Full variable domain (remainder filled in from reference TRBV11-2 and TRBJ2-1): EAGVAQSPRYKIIEKRQSVAFWCNPISGHATLYWYQQILGQGPKLLIQFQNNGVVDDSQLPKDRFSAERLKGVDSTLKIQPAKLEDSAVYLCASSLELAGGSNEQFFGPGTRLTVL.

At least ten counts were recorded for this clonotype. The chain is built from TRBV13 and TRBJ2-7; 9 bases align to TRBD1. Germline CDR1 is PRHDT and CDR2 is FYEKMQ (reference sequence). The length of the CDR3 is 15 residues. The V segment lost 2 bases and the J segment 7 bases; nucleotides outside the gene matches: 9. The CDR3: CASSLKTTGGREQYF. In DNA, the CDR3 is TGTGCCAGCAGCTTAAAAACGACAGGGGGGCGAGAGCAGTACTTC.

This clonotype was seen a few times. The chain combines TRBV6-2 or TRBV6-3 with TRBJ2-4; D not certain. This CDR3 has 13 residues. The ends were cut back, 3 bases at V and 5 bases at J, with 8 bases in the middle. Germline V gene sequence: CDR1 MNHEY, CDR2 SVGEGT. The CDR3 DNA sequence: TGTGCCAGCAGTTATGTAGGGCAAAACATTCAGTACTTC. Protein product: CASSYVGQNIQYF.

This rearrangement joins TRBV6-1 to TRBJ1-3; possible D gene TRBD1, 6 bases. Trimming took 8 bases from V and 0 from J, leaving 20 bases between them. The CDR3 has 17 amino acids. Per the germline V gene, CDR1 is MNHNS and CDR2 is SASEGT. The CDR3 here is CASSWRGRQASGNTIYF. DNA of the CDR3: TGTGCCAGCTCCTGGAGGGGAAGACAGGCCTCTGGAAACACCATATATTTT.

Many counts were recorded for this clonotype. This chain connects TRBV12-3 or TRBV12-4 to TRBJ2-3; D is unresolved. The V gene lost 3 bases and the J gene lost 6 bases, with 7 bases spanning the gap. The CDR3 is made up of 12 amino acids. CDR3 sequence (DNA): TGTGCCAGCAGTTTTCTCCGGGATACGCAGTATTTT. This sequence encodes CASSFLRDTQYF.

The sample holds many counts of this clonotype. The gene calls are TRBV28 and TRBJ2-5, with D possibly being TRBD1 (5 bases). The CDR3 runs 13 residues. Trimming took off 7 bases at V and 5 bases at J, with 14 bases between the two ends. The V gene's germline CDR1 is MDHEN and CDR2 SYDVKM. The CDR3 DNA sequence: TGTGCCAGCACGCGACCGGCAGGGGAGACCCAGTACTTC. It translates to CASTRPAGETQYF.

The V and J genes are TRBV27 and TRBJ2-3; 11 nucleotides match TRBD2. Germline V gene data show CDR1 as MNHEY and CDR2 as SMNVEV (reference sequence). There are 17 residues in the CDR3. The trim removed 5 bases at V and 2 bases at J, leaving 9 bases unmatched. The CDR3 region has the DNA TGTGCCAGCAGTGCCACCCCGGGACTAGCGGCCACAGATACGCAGTATTTT. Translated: CASSATPGLAATDTQYF.

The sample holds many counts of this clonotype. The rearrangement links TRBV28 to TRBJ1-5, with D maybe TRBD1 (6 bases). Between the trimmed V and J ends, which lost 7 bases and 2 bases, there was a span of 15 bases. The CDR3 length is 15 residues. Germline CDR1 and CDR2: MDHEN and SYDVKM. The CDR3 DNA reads TGTGCCAGCACCGAGGGGGTTGGTGGCAATCAGCCCCAGCATTTT. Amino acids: CASTEGVGGNQPQHF.

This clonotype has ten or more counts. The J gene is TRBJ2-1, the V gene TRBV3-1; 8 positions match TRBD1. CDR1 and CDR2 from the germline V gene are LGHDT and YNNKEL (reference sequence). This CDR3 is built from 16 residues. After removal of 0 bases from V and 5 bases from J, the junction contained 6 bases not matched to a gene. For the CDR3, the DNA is TGTGCCAGCAGCCAAGAGGGCAGGGGGCAACACAATGAGCAGTTCTTC. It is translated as CASSQEGRGQHNEQFF.

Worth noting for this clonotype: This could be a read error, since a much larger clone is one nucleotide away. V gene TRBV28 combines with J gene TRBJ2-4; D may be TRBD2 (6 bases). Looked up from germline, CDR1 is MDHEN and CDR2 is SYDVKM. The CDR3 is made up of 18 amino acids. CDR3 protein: CASSLGLARALAKNTQYF. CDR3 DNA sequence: TGTGCCAGCAGTTTGGGGCTAGCGCGAGCCTTAGCCAAAAACACTCAGTACTTC.

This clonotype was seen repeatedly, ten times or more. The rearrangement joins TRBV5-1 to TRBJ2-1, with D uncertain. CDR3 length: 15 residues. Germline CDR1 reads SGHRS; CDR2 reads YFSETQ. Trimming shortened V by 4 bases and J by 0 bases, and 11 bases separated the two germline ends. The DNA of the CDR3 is TGCGCCAGCAGCATAACAGAGAGCTCCTACAATGAGCAGTTCTTC. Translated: CASSITESSYNEQFF.